The 12 T cell receptor beta chains below were found in one sample sequenced in a study of cytomegalovirus exposure and HLA in healthy donors. Researchers ran the PCR with 60 Vbeta and 13 Jbeta primers. Libraries were prepared by immunoSEQ multiplex PCR; TCRdb keeps only in-frame clonotypes and omits some of them. The table shows approximately 110,000 clones, with about 61% occurring only once. The sample consisted of PBMCs. These receptor sequences come from a man younger than 35 in good health and CMV-seropositive.

The J gene is TRBJ1-3, the V gene TRBV9; D is unclear. The CDR3 is 15 amino acids. Germline V gene data show CDR1 as SGDLS and CDR2 as YYNGEE. The V end lost 3 bases, the J end lost 2 bases, and 12 bases lay between the germline ends. Written as DNA, the CDR3 is TGTGCCAGCAGCGCCCAGGTGAAGGCTGGAAACACCATATATTTT. Translating it yields CASSAQVKAGNTIYF. Combining the CDR3 with reference TRBV9 and TRBJ1-3 gives the whole variable domain DSGVTQTPKHLITATGQRVTLRCSPRSGDLSVYWYQQSLDQGLQFLIQYYNGEERAKGNILERFSAQQFPDLHSELNLSSLELGDSALYFCASSAQVKAGNTIYFGEGSWLTVV.

The rearrangement uses TRBV5-1 and TRBJ2-7; 8 bases fit TRBD1. The junction had 6 bases not matched to a gene; V was cut back by 4 bases and J by 0 bases. The germline gives CDR1 SGHRS, CDR2 YFSETQ. This CDR3 has 15 residues. The CDR3 protein is CASSRTGSLSYEQYF. In DNA, the CDR3 is TGCGCCAGCAGCCGGACAGGGAGCCTCTCCTACGAGCAGTACTTC.

The chain joins TRBV5-1 to TRBJ2-3; D uncertain. CDR3 length equals 14 residues. V was shortened by 5 bases and J by 0 bases, with 10 bases between the two germline ends. Germline V gene lookup returns CDR1 SGHRS and CDR2 YFSETQ. CDR3 sequence reads: CASRGSTSTDTQYF. CDR3 coding DNA: TGCGCCAGCAGGGGCAGCACTAGCACAGATACGCAGTATTTT. Full variable domain (remainder filled in from reference TRBV5-1 and TRBJ2-3): KAGVTQTPRYLIKTRGQQVTLSCSPISGHRSVSWYQQTPGQGLQFLFEYFSETQRNKGNFPGRFSGRQFSNSRSEMNVSTLELGDSALYLCASRGSTSTDTQYFGPGTRLTVL.

This clone was detected a few times. This rearrangement joins TRBV7-2 to TRBJ1-2; no definite D call. This CDR3 spans 16 amino acids. Trimming cost V 0 bases and J 7 bases, with 18 bases left between them. Germline V gives CDR1 SGHTA, CDR2 FQGNSA. CDR3 region: CASSLASARGRSGYTF. For the CDR3, the DNA is TGTGCCAGCAGCTTAGCTTCTGCACGGGGAAGGAGTGGCTACACCTTC.

The chain employs TRBV7-6 and TRBJ1-1, with 9 bases lining up with TRBD1. V lost 4 bases to trimming and J lost 1 base; unmatched junction nucleotides: 4. Germline V gives CDR1 SGHVS, CDR2 FNYEAQ. This CDR3 comprises 15 residues. CDR3: CASSWAQGANTEAFF. The CDR3 nucleotides are TGTGCCAGCAGCTGGGCACAGGGGGCGAACACTGAAGCTTTCTTT. Together with reference TRBV7-6 and TRBJ1-1, the CDR3 gives the full variable domain: GAGVSQSPRYKVTKRGQDVALRCDPISGHVSLYWYRQALGQGPEFLTYFNYEAQQDKSGLPNDRFSAERPEGSISTLTIQRTEQRDSAMYRCASSWAQGANTEAFFGQGTRLTVV.

This clone has just a few counts. The gene calls are TRBV6-5 and TRBJ2-2; D is possibly TRBD2 (6 bases). CDR1 is MNHEY, CDR2 SVGAGI, per germline. This CDR3 has 15 residues. Deletions cut 2 bases from V and 6 bases from J, with 13 bases between. This CDR3 is CASSYREETPGELFF. The DNA for the CDR3 is TGTGCCAGCAGTTACAGGGAGGAGACGCCCGGGGAGCTGTTTTTT.

CDR3 nucleotides: TGCAGTGCCGGGGGGCCAGGCTACACCTTC. Residues: CSAGGPGYTF. The genes are TRBV20-1 and TRBJ1-2; tentatively, D is TRBD1 (6 bases). There are 10 residues in the CDR3. CDR1 DFQATT and CDR2 SNEGSKA come from the germline V gene (reference sequence). V was clipped by 6 bases and J by 8 bases, with 10 bases between them.

The rearrangement links TRBV5-4 to TRBJ1-2; D possibly corresponds to TRBD1 (6 bases). CDR3 length: 16 amino acids. CDR1 is SGHNT and CDR2 is YYREEE in the germline V gene (reference sequence). V lost 0 bases and J 0 bases, leaving 12 bases between the germline ends. The CDR3 loop is CASSLAGRQANYGYTF. DNA for the CDR3: TGTGCCAGCAGCTTGGCCGGAAGACAGGCTAACTATGGCTACACCTTC.

J is TRBJ2-5 and V is TRBV9; 7 nucleotides line up with TRBD1. The CDR3 is made up of 14 amino acids. Germline assignment: CDR1 SGDLS and CDR2 YYNGEE. V dropped 3 bases and J dropped 4; count of bases not matched to a gene: 6. The CDR3, as DNA: TGTGCCAGCAGCGCTTTGACAGGGTCAGAGACCCAGTACTTC. Translating gives CASSALTGSETQYF.

A single count supports this clone. V usage is TRBV13 and J usage is TRBJ1-5; 8 bases agree with TRBD1. This CDR3 is built from 14 residues. CDR1 PRHDT and CDR2 FYEKMQ come from the germline V gene (reference sequence). The J segment lost 4 bases and the V segment lost 5 bases, leaving 4 bases of the junction unmatched. The CDR3 DNA reads TGTGCCAGCAGCGCGCGACAGGGGAATCAGCCCCAGCATTTT. It encodes CASSARQGNQPQHF.

This chain joins TRBV6-6 and TRBJ2-1, with 8 nucleotides matching TRBD1. This CDR3 region has 14 residues. The trim removed 5 bases at V and 6 bases at J, leaving 6 bases unmatched. The germline V gene encodes CDR1 MNHNY and CDR2 SVGAGI (reference sequence). For the CDR3, the DNA is TGTGCCAGCAGTGGGGACAGGTTCCCCAATGAGCAGTTCTTC. It translates to CASSGDRFPNEQFF.

This clone occurred once. Here the CDR3 reads CSVALQHGYTF. Written as DNA, the CDR3 is TGCAGCGTTGCCTTACAGCATGGCTACACCTTC. The chain has TRBV29-1 and TRBJ1-2; D remains unclear. Germline CDR1 and CDR2: SQVTM and ANQGSEA. V was clipped by 4 bases and J by 6 bases, with 9 bases between them. The CDR3 extends over 11 amino acids.